The 16 T cell receptor beta chains below come from one sample, sequenced in a study of blood T cells in healthy people across ages (dated by TCRdb to 2013 to 2016). Libraries were constructed by 5' RACE. Sequencing was carried out with an Illumina HiSeq 2500. The second PCR ran for roughly 7 to 12 cycles and used a J-beta primer mix along with a sample-barcoded 5' primer. The public reads were run again by TCRdb, first through fastp at Q25 and then through MiXCR, and only productive beta chains were kept. Entries are consolidated by CDR3 protein sequence, retaining the most common genes and DNA. Across this sample there are some 790,000 distinct CDR3 sequences, with under 35% seen only once. The ten top clones hold 15% to 20% of the sample. Material: blood. The receptors stem from a woman over 75 in good health.

V usage is TRBV12-3 or TRBV12-4 and J usage is TRBJ1-3; 7 bases map to TRBD1. The CDR3 length is 14 residues. The trim removed 5 bases at V and 4 bases at J, leaving 5 bases unmatched. CDR3: CASSPRTGGNTIYF. CDR3 sequence (DNA): TGTGCCAGCAGTCCTAGGACAGGAGGAAACACCATATATTTT.

This sequence joins TRBV20-1 and TRBJ2-3; 9 bases are a match to TRBD1. The CDR3 runs to 15 residues. Germline CDR1 reads DFQATT; CDR2 reads SNEGSKA (reference sequence). V gave up 5 bases and J gave up 2 bases; unmatched junction bases: 8. The DNA for the CDR3 is TGCAGTGCTGTCAACAGGGGGCGCGCCACAGATACGCAGTATTTT. The encoded protein is CSAVNRGRATDTQYF.

The sample holds a few counts of this clonotype. With a much larger clone just one base away, this may be a read error. The chain has TRBV20-1 and TRBJ1-2; D gene ambiguous. Germline CDR1 is DFQATT and CDR2 is SNEGSKA (reference sequence). This CDR3 is built from 12 residues. CDR3 coding DNA: TGCAGTGCTAGTATTGCCTTCTATGGCTGCACCTTC. Its translation is CSASIAFYGCTF.

This clonotype turned up a few times. At one of its ends the junction is not consistent with the germline gene, which may arise from a read error. The chain couples TRBV7-9 to TRBJ2-7, with 11 bases fitting TRBD2. The CDR3 covers 13 residues. CDR1 SEHNR and CDR2 FQNEAQ come from the germline V gene (reference sequence). CDR3 coding DNA: TGTGCCTGCAGCTTAGCGGGGGGGTACGAGCAGTACTTC. Its protein product is CACSLAGGYEQYF. Supplemented by reference TRBV7-9 and TRBJ2-7, the full variable domain reads DTGVSQNPRHKITKRGQNVTFRCDPISEHNRLYWYRQTLGQGPEFLTYFQNEAQLEKSRLLSDRFSAERPKGSFSTLEIQRTEQGDSAMYLCACSLAGGYEQYFGPGTRLTVT.

Note on this clonotype: With a much larger clone just one base away, this may be a read error. The chain is built from TRBV12-3 or TRBV12-4 and TRBJ1-1, with 8 nucleotides matching TRBD1. The CDR3 consists of 14 residues. The CDR3, as DNA: TGTGCCGGCAGTAGCAAGACAGGGGACACTGAAGCTTTCTTT. Encoded protein: CAGSSKTGDTEAFF.

CDR3 protein: CASSQGTGHQPQHF. CDR3 DNA sequence: TGCGCCAGCAGCCAGGGGACAGGGCATCAGCCCCAGCATTTT. The gene calls are TRBV4-1 and TRBJ1-5; 9 positions agree with TRBD1. The CDR3 is 14 amino acids. The germline V gene has CDR1 MGHRA and CDR2 YSYEKL. V lost 3 bases, J lost 5 bases, and 2 bases stayed unmatched.

This clonotype appeared once. The germline gene is not matched at one end of the junction; a read error may be the cause. This chain connects TRBV30 to TRBJ1-2, with D perhaps TRBD1 (5 bases). The germline CDR1 and CDR2 sequences are GTSNPN and SVGIG (reference sequence). The CDR3 is 11 residues long. The CDR3 DNA is TGTGCCTGGAGTAGGGATTGGGGCTACATCTTC. Its translation: CAWSRDWGYIF.

This clonotype appeared once. A read error may account for a junction end that differs from germline. The V call is TRBV27, the J call TRBJ2-3, with D maybe TRBD2 (7 bases). CDR1 and CDR2 from the germline V gene are MNHEY and SMNVEV (reference sequence). CDR3 size: 15 residues. In DNA, the CDR3 is TGTGCCAGCACCCTACGCGGGGGCCGCACAGATACGCGGTATTTT. Translating it yields CASTLRGGRTDTRYF.

The chain is built from TRBV7-2 and TRBJ1-2; 8 bases match TRBD1. V shed 4 bases, J shed 5 bases, and the junction held 9 bases outside the gene matches. Germline values: CDR1 SGHTA, CDR2 FQGNSA. There are 15 residues in the CDR3. The CDR3 here is CASSSETGGGYGYTF. DNA of the CDR3: TGTGCCAGCAGCTCAGAAACAGGGGGTGGGTATGGCTACACCTTC.

The chain uses TRBV5-1 and TRBJ1-2; 7 positions match TRBD1. The trim removed 4 bases at V and 5 bases at J, leaving 11 bases unmatched. CDR1 and CDR2 (germline): SGHRS, YFSETQ. The CDR3 extends over 15 amino acids. The CDR3 region is CASSRTDRVKYGYTF. The CDR3 bases are TGCGCCAGCAGCCGGACCGACAGGGTTAAATATGGCTACACCTTC.

Notes on this clonotype: This may stem from a read error, because a much larger clone lies one nucleotide away. The rearrangement uses TRBV11-2 and TRBJ1-2; D remains unclear. Germline values: CDR1 SGHAT, CDR2 FQNNGV. CDR3 size: 13 residues. CDR3 nucleotide sequence: TGTGTCAGCAGCCTCGACCAGATCAGGGGCTACACCTTC. Translating it yields CVSSLDQIRGYTF. Filled out from reference TRBV11-2 and TRBJ1-2, the complete variable domain reads EAGVAQSPRYKIIEKRQSVAFWCNPISGHATLYWYQQILGQGPKLLIQFQNNGVVDDSQLPKDRFSAERLKGVDSTLKIQPAKLEDSAVYLCVSSLDQIRGYTFGSGTRLTVV.

This clonotype was seen only a few times. Written as DNA, the CDR3 is TGTGCCAGTAGTATCGCCGGGACTAGCGGCTCCTACGAGCAGTACTTC. Its protein product is CASSIAGTSGSYEQYF. The rearrangement joins TRBV19 to TRBJ2-7, with TRBD2 matching 11 bases. J lost 0 bases, V lost 3 bases, and 4 bases had no gene match. The CDR3 is made up of 16 amino acids. Germline CDR1 is LNHDA and CDR2 is SQIVND (reference sequence).

This clonotype has a handful of counts. The chain links TRBV5-5 to TRBJ1-1, with a possible D match to TRBD1 (5 bases). This CDR3 spans 14 amino acids. The ends were cut back, 1 base at V and 7 bases at J, with 14 bases in the middle. Germline V gives CDR1 SGHKS, CDR2 YYEKEE (reference sequence). The CDR3 spells CASSLWGRQFEAFF. The CDR3 bases are TGTGCCAGCAGCTTGTGGGGGAGGCAGTTTGAAGCTTTCTTT.

This chain joins TRBV2 and TRBJ1-1, with D perhaps TRBD1 (6 bases). The CDR3 has 17 residues. Germline lookup yields CDR1 SNHLY and CDR2 FYNNEI. V shed 6 bases and J shed 7 bases, with 27 bases lying between them. The CDR3 loop is CASRPLQGQGPVGEAFF. The CDR3 region has the DNA TGTGCCAGCAGGCCCCTCCAGGGGCAGGGACCCGTGGGTGAAGCTTTCTTT.

Of note for this clonotype: With a much larger clone just one base away, this may be a read error. This chain joins TRBV3-1 and TRBJ2-5; 9 bases align to TRBD1. The CDR3 is made up of 16 amino acids. The germline V gene encodes CDR1 LGHDT and CDR2 YNNKEL (reference sequence). V trimming: 2 bases; J trimming: 11 bases; junction bases outside the gene matches: 15. CDR3 sequence: CASSQTSGQGYNEQYF. The CDR3 DNA reads as TGTGCCAGCAGCCAAACTTCGGGACAGGGTTACAATGAGCAGTACTTC.

CDR3 in DNA: TGTGCCAGCAGCTCTCAGGGGGCGGGGGGTAATGAGCAGTTCTTC. Its translation is CASSSQGAGGNEQFF. V is TRBV7-9 and J is TRBJ2-1, with D possibly called TRBD1 or TRBD2 (8 bases each). This CDR3 has 15 residues. Per the germline V gene, CDR1 is SEHNR and CDR2 is FQNEAQ (reference sequence). V was cut by 4 bases and J by 7 bases, with 17 bases left in between.